The T cell receptor (beta chain) described here comes from a study of vaccination effects on CD4 cells after COVID-19 (dated by TCRdb to 2021 to 2024). Notes on the research overall: Post-vaccine samples across the study were collected a median of 72 days after the second dose, with a range of 14 to 241. In both COVID-19 convalescent patients and infection-naive vaccine recipients, the study compared SARS-CoV-2 spike-specific CD4+ TCR repertoires from before mRNA vaccination with those from after it. The full study included 10 COVID-19 convalescent patients and several SARS-CoV-2-naive healthy vaccine recipients. Cultures from other donors in the study were sequenced using the Oncomine TCR Beta short-read assay on an Illumina iSeq 100.

A remark on this clone: Its recognized antigen is unknown. One base away there is no much larger clone; base qualities are not given.

To identify antigen-specific CD4+ T cell clonotypes by their expansion, the ViraFEST assay first stimulated PBMC with viral peptide pools and then applied TCR sequencing. After less than 13 days of culture, CD4+ T cells were isolated with the EasySep CD4+ T cell isolation kit. Each participant got two doses of an mRNA SARS-CoV-2 vaccine, either BNT162b2 or mRNA-1273. Negative nucleocapsid antibody results before and after vaccination confirmed that the healthy vaccine recipients had no prior SARS-CoV-2 infection. A few million PBMC per well were cultured with approximately 10 ug/ml peptides in IMDM containing 5% human AB serum, about 9.7 IU/ml IL-2 and gentamicin. Half of the culture medium was replaced with fresh IL-2-containing medium on days 3 and 7. Each peptide stimulation condition was cultured in triplicate wells unless otherwise noted. Using Ficoll-Paque Plus gradient centrifugation, PBMC were separated from whole blood and then either used fresh or cryopreserved at -140C. The overlapping peptide pools covered the spike proteins of SARS-CoV-2 and of the common cold coronaviruses HCoV-NL63, HCoV-OC43 and HCoV-229E. The QIAamp micro DNA kit was used to extract genomic DNA from the cultured CD4+ T cells.

For CDR1 and CDR2, the germline V gene (reference sequence) lists LGHDT and YNNKEL. The CDR3 sequence holds 16 residues, the cysteine and phenylalanine included. Only CDR3 DNA remains: 48 bases, in frame from the first base. V is clipped by 0 bases and J by 12 bases, and the sequence between their germline boundaries is 21 bases long. The study at large found these results: The study was limited by a small number of convalescent patients, and early post-infection timepoints were lacking. In healthy vaccine recipients, vaccine-induced clones were almost all SARS-CoV-2 mono-reactive, with only 1 of 255 being cross-reactive with common cold coronaviruses. Clones induced by infection and clones induced by vaccination both contracted markedly at late timepoints after vaccination, which fits with T cell responses waning over time.

Library generation was performed with the immunoSEQ multiplex PCR assay. DNA from the cultured, isolated CD4+ T cells was subjected to TCR beta CDR3 sequencing. The authors' pipeline ran thus. Non-productive TCR sequences were discarded, and reads were trimmed to the CDR3 region, with only CDR3s of 7 or more amino acids retained. Antigen-specific clonotypes were identified using the MANAFEST web app by comparison of expansion in peptide wells against reference cultures. To count as positive, a clone had to show expansion at FDR<0.05 compared with the reference and with all other wells, an odds ratio above 5, and a frequency above 0.1% in two replicate wells. A clonotype was defined as cross-reactive if the clonotype was significantly expanded both in SARS-CoV-2 spike wells and in at least one common cold coronavirus spike condition. Using the stringdist R package, CDR3 similarity was measured by Levenshtein distance, and unrooted trees were constructed with ape in R 3.6.1. TCRdb carries this immuneACCESS record with in-frame sequences only. Its versions omit some clonotypes, under half of them owing to an unresolved V gene in the studies checked, with the rest unexplained. V and J calls and clone size are copied from that table; D and trimming were computed from the DNA. This sample comprises roughly 24,000 clones, around 70% of them detected only once. The ten biggest clones cover around 9.6% of the sample.

The source material was CD4+ T cells from PBMCs cultured with HCoV-NL63 spike peptides, sampled after COVID-19 vaccination. What the cell subset or site label conveys for this sample: HCoV-NL63 spike overlapping peptide pool stimulation. The receptor was isolated from a human donor who received a COVID-19 vaccine. The V gene is TRBV3-1 (or the pseudogene TRBV3-2) and the J gene is TRBJ2-1; tentative D gene TRBD1, with 5 bases matching. The CDR3 protein sequence reads: CASSQDRELFSFGQFF. The sequenced DNA is TGTGCCAGCAGCCAAGACAGGGAATTATTCTCTTTTGGGCAGTTCTTC.